This T cell receptor beta chain was identified in a study of identical twins. TCRdb ran MiXCR on the 5' RACE reads and lists one entry per CDR3 protein. The table records under 350,000 distinct CDR3 sequences, roughly 9.8% of them present only once. The germline V and J ends were trimmed by 0 bases and 4 bases, with 12 bases remaining between them. CDR3 length: 15 amino acids. Per germline, CDR1 MNHEY and CDR2 SVGEGT. This clonotype showed up just a few times. These same data were also listed under a study on yellow fever vaccine responses in identical twins.

J is TRBJ1-1 and V is TRBV6-2 or TRBV6-3; D gene unclear. Sequenced sample: CD8+ T cells sorted from blood. The source of this sequence is a woman younger than 35 in good health. In DNA form, the CDR3 reads TGTGCCAGCAGTTACTCACTGAGTCAGGTCACTGAAGCTTTCTTT. It specifies CASSYSLSQVTEAFF.